Listed below are T cell receptor beta chains from one sample, sequenced in a study of blood T cell repertoires in COVID-19. Repertoires were generated with immunoSEQ multiplex PCR, while TCRdb's copy carries only in-frame clones and drops some. The top ten hold roughly 8.9% of the sample, which has fewer than 350,000 clones, roughly 90% seen once. The specimen sequenced was PBMCs or T cells enriched from blood (not recorded which). Every receptor here comes from a woman between 40 and 55 years old who had recovered from COVID-19. The CDR3 runs from the conserved cysteine through the conserved F or W. The D gene is left open where the match is weak. Only part of the rows carry a size: once, few, many, or a class if the clone is expanded.

>TRBV19|NA|NA|TRBJ2-2
TGTGCCAGTAGGGAGGGGAATACCGGGGAGCTGTTTTTT
CASREGNTGELFF
>TRBV5-1|TRBD1|NA|TRBJ2-1
TGCGCCAGCAGCTTGGGAGGGGGCGAAGTCTATGAGCAGTTCTTC
CASSLGGGEVYEQFF
>TRBV28|NA|once|TRBJ2-7
TGTGCCAGCAGACTGGAGGCGGATCCCGAGCAGTACTTC
CASRLEADPEQYF
>TRBV7-2|NA|NA|TRBJ2-3
TGTGCCAGCAGCTTTAGTAGGAGTACCCCCAGAGGCACAGATACGCAGTATTTT
CASSFSRSTPRGTDTQYF
>TRBV21-1|NA|few|TRBJ1-2
TGTGCCAGCAGCCCCACGGACAGATCCTATGGCTACACCTTC
CASSPTDRSYGYTF
>TRBV7-8|NA|NA|TRBJ1-3
TGTGCCAGCAGCCCGCTCGGGGAACTTTACTCTGGAAACACCATATATTTT
CASSPLGELYSGNTIYF
>TRBV13|TRBD1|NA|TRBJ2-7
TGTGCCAGCGGACAGGGTGACTACGAGCAGTACTTC
CASGQGDYEQYF
>TRBV4-3|NA|NA|TRBJ2-3
TGCGCCAGCAGCCAAGCACAGGGTAGGGGAGCAGATACGCAGTATTTT
CASSQAQGRGADTQYF
>TRBV2|NA|NA|TRBJ2-5
TGTGCCAGCAGTGAAGCAGGGAGGCGGGGCGGGCAAGAGACCCAGTACTTC
CASSEAGRRGGQETQYF
>TRBV6-5|TRBD1|NA|TRBJ1-3
TGTGCCAGCAGACCGGACAGGGCTGGAAACACCATATATTTT
CASRPDRAGNTIYF